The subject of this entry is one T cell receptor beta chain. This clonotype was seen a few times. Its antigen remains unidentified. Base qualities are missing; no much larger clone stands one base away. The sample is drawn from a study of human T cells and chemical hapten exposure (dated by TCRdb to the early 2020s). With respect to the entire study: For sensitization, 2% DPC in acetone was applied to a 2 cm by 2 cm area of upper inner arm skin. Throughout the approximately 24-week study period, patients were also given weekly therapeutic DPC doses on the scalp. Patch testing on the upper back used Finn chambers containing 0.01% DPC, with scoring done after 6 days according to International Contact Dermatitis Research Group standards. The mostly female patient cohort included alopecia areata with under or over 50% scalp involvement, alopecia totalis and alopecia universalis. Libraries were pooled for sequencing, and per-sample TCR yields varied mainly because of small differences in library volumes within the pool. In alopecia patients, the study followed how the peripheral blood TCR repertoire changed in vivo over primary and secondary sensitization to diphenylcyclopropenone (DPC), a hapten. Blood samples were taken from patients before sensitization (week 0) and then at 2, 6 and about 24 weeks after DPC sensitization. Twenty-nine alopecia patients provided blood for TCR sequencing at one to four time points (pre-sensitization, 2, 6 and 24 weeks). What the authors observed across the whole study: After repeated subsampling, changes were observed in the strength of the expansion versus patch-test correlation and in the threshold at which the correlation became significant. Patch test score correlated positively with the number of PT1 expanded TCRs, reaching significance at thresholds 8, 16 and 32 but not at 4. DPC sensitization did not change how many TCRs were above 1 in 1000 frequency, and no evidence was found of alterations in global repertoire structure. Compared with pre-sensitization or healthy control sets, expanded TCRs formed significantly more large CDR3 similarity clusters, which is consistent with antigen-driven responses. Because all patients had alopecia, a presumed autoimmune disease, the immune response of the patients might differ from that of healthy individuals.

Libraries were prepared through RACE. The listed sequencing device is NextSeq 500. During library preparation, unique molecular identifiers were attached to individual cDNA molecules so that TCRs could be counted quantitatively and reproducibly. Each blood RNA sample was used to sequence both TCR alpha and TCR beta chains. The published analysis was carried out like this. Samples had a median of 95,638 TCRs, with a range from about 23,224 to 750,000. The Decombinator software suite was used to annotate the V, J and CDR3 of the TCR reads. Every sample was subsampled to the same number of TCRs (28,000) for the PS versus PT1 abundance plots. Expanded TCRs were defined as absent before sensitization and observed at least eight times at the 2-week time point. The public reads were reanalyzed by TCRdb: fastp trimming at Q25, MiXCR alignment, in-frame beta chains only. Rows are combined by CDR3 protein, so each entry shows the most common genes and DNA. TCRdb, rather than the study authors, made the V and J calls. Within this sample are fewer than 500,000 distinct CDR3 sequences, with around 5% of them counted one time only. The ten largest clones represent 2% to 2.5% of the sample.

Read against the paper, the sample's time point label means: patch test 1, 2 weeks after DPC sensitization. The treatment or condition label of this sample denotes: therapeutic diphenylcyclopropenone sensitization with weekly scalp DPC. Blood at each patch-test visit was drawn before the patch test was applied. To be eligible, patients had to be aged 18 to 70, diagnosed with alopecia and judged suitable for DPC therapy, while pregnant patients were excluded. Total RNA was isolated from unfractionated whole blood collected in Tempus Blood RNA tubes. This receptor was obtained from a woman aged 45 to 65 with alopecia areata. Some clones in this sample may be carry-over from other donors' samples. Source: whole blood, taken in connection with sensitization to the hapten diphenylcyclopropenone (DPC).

The CDR3 is CASKQGDQPQHF. Read as DNA, the sequence is TGTGCCAGCAAACAGGGTGACCAGCCCCAGCATTTT. In this chain, TRBV27 is recombined with TRBJ1-5; perhaps TRBD1 is the D gene, with 6 bases matching. V was cut back by 7 bases and J by 7 bases, leaving a gap of 11 bases between them. Reading from cysteine to phenylalanine, the CDR3 counts 12 amino acids. CDR3 DNA only is kept here, 36 bases in frame from base 1. CDR1 and CDR2, per the germline V gene (reference sequence), are MNHEY and SMNVEV.